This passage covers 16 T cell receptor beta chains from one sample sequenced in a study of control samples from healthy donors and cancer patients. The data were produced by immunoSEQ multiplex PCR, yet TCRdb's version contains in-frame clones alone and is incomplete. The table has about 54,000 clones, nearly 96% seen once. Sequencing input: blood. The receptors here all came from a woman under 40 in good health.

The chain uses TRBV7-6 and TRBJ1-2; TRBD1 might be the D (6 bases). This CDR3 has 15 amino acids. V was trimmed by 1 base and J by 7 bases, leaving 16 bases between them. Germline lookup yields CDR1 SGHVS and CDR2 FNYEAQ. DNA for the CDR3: TGTGCCAGCAGCTTAGTGACAGGTCCTCTCTCTGGCTACACCTTC. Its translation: CASSLVTGPLSGYTF. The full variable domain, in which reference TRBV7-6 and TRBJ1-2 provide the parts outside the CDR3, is GAGVSQSPRYKVTKRGQDVALRCDPISGHVSLYWYRQALGQGPEFLTYFNYEAQQDKSGLPNDRFSAERPEGSISTLTIQRTEQRDSAMYRCASSLVTGPLSGYTFGSGTRLTVV.

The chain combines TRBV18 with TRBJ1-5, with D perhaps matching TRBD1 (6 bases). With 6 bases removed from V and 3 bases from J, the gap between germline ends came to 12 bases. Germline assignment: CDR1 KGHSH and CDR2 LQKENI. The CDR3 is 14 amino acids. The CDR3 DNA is TGTGCCAGCTCGTTCCAGGGGCCCAATCAGCCCCAGCATTTT. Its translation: CASSFQGPNQPQHF.

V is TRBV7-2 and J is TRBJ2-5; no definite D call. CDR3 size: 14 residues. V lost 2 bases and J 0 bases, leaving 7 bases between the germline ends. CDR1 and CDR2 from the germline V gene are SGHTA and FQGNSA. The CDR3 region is CASSLLGNQETQYF. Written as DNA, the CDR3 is TGTGCCAGCAGCTTATTGGGGAACCAAGAGACCCAGTACTTC.

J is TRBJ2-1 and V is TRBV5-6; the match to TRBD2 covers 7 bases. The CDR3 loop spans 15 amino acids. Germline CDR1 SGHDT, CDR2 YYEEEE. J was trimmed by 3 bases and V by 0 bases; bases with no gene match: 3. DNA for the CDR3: TGTGCCAGCAGCTTGGTTGCGGGGGTCTACAATGAGCAGTTCTTC. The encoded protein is CASSLVAGVYNEQFF.

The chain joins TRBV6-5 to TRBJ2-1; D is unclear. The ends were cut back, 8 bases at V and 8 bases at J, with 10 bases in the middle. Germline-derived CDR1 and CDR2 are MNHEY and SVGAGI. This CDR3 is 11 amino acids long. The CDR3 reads CASLGPHEQFF. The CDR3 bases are TGTGCCAGCCTTGGTCCCCATGAGCAGTTCTTC.

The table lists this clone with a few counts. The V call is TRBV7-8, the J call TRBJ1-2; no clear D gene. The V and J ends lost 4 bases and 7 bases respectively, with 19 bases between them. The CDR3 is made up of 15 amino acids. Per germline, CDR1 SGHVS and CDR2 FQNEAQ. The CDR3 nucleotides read TGTGCCAGCAGCTATGGCAGCTCGGGAACGGGTGGCTACACCTTC. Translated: CASSYGSSGTGGYTF.

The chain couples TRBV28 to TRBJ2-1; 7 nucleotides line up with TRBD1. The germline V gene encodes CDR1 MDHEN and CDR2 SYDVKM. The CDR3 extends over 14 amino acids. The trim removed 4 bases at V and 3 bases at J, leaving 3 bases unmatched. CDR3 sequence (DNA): TGTGCCAGCAGTTCGACAGGGCTCTACAATGAGCAGTTCTTC. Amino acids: CASSSTGLYNEQFF. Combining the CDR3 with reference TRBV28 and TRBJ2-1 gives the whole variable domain DVKVTQSSRYLVKRTGEKVFLECVQDMDHENMFWYRQDPGLGLRLIYFSYDVKMKEKGDIPEGYSVSREKKERFSLILESASTNQTSMYLCASSSTGLYNEQFFGPGTRLTVL.

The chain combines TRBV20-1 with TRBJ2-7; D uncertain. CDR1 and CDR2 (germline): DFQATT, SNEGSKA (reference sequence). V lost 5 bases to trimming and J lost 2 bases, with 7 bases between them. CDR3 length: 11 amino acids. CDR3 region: CSAESTYEQYF. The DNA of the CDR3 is TGCAGTGCTGAGAGTACCTACGAGCAGTACTTC.

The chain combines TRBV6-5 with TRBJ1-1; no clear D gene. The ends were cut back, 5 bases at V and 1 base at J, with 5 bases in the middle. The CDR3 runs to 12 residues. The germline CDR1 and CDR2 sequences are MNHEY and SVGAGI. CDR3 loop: CASSRKNTEAFF. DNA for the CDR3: TGTGCCAGCAGTCGGAAGAACACTGAAGCTTTCTTT.

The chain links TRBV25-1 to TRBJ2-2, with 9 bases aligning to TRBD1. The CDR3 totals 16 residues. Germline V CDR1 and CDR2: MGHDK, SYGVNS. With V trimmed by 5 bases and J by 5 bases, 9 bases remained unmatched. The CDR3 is CASSPPGTGWTGELFF. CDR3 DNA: TGTGCCAGCAGTCCCCCCGGGACAGGGTGGACCGGGGAGCTGTTTTTT. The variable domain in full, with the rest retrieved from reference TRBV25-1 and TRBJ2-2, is EADIYQTPRYLVIGTGKKITLECSQTMGHDKMYWYQQDPGMELHLIHYSYGVNSTEKGDLSSESTVSRIRTEHFPLTLESARPSHTSQYLCASSPPGTGWTGELFFGEGSRLTVL.

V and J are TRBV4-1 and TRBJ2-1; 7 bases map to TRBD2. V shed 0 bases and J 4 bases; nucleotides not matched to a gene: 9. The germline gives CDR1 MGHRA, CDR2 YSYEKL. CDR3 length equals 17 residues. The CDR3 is CASSQETSVSQYNEQFF. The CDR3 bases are TGCGCCAGCAGCCAAGAAACTAGCGTCAGTCAATACAATGAGCAGTTCTTC.

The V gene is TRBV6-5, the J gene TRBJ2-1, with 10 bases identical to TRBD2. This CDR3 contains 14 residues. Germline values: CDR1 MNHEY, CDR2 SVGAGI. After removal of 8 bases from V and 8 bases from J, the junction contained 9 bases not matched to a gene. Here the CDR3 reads CASLPSGSWDEQFF. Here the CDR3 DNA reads TGTGCCAGCCTTCCTAGCGGGAGTTGGGATGAGCAGTTCTTC.

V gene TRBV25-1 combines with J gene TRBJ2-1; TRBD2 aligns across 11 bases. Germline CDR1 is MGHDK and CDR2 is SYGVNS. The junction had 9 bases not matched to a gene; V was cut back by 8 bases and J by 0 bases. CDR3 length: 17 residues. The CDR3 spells CASHGTSGLSSYNEQFF. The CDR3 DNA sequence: TGTGCCAGCCACGGGACTAGCGGACTGAGCTCCTACAATGAGCAGTTCTTC.

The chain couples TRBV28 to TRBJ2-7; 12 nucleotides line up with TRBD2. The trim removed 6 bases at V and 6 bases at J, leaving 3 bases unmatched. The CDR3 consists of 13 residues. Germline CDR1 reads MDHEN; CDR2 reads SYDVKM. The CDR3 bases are TGTGCCAGCAGACTAGCGGGAGGAGGCGAGCAGTACTTC. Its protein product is CASRLAGGGEQYF.

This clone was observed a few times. The CDR3 here is CASTVQYRVPNQPQHF. CDR3 sequence (DNA): TGTGCCAGTACCGTCCAATACAGGGTCCCCAATCAGCCCCAGCATTTT. The V call is TRBV19, the J call TRBJ1-5, with D perhaps TRBD1 (6 bases). V dropped 7 bases and J dropped 3 bases, with 19 bases sitting between them. Germline assignment: CDR1 LNHDA and CDR2 SQIVND (reference sequence). This CDR3 spans 16 amino acids.

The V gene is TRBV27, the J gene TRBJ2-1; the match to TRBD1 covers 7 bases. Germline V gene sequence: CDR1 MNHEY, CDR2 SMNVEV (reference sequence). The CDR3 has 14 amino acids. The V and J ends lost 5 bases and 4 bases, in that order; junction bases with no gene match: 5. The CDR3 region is CASSIRTGYNEQFF. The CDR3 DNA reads TGTGCCAGCAGTATTAGGACAGGATACAATGAGCAGTTCTTC.